This T cell receptor beta chain was sequenced during a study of shared T cell receptors in the human thymus. TCRdb's copy holds only in-frame clones and misses some; the assay was immunoSEQ multiplex PCR. The data contain 500,000 to 850,000 clones, more than 70% of them seen just once; the ten biggest clones take up 0.0094%. This clone showed up just a few times. The CDR3 has 17 amino acids. The V gene lost 0 bases and the J gene lost 3 bases, with 15 bases spanning the gap. Germline values: CDR1 WNHNN, CDR2 SYGVQD (reference sequence). The same sample was also used in a study of human thymus T cells. This second study says: Corrective surgery for congenital heart defects was being performed on the healthy Finnish infants who were the donors. Obtained as resections during corrective heart surgery, the thymus tissue was then studied. Usage of V and J genes appeared biased in thymic and blood repertoires.

Source material: thymocytes. This TCR derives from a boy under two years old with a congenital heart defect. The chain employs TRBV10-1 and TRBJ2-1; TRBD2 might be the D (6 bases). The CDR3 region has the DNA TGCGCCAGCAGTGAGTCTAGTTGGGCGGGACTCTACAATGAGCAGTTCTTC. Residues: CASSESSWAGLYNEQFF.